This T cell receptor beta chain is from a study of cytomegalovirus exposure and HLA in healthy donors. The study's findings and limits: Reportedly, a later analysis found an Asian-associated ancestry cluster had fewer N-insertions than the roughly 700-donor mean. Productive status was seen about 87% or about 30% of the time for most TCR beta V segments in an earlier analysis. It has been reported that TCR beta sequences accurately predicted the HLA-A and HLA-B alleles of most subjects.

This CDR3 has 16 amino acids. Germline loops: CDR1 WNHNN, CDR2 SYGVQD (reference sequence). Trimming removed 6 bases from V and 0 bases from J, with 17 bases in between. The PCR employed 60 Vbeta primers together with 13 Jbeta primers. Authors' methods: Unique TCR beta chains numbered around 80 million in a later analysis, with around 10 million shared. Produced via immunoSEQ multiplex PCR; TCRdb's table is partial and in-frame only. V and J calls and clone size are as listed in that table; D and trimming were resolved from the DNA. The sample has 100,000 to 150,000 clones, more than 75% seen once; the top ten hold 1.8%. As regards this clone: Antigen specificity is unknown.

This rearrangement joins TRBV10-1 to TRBJ1-1; possible D gene TRBD1, 6 bases. The TCR sequence derives from a man younger than 35 in good health and CMV-seronegative. Sequencing input: PBMCs. DNA of the CDR3: TGCGCCAGCAGCCTCAGGGGACTAGCTTTGAACACTGAAGCTTTCTTT. This translates into CASSLRGLALNTEAFF.